The next 32 T cell receptor beta chains were all read from a single sample in a study of blood T cell repertoires in COVID-19. Profiled with immunoSEQ multiplex PCR; TCRdb holds only in-frame clones, not every one. In the table there are fewer than 300,000 clones, 70% to 90% of which are singletons. Sequenced: peripheral blood. The receptors stem from a man aged 45-65 years with active or convalescent COVID-19.

The chain links TRBV7-9 to TRBJ2-1; 7 positions agree with TRBD1. The germline V gene encodes CDR1 SEHNR and CDR2 FQNEAQ (reference sequence). The CDR3 runs 12 residues. The J segment lost 10 bases and the V segment lost 5 bases, leaving 5 bases of the junction unmatched. The CDR3 spells CASSATGQEQFF. CDR3 DNA sequence: TGTGCCAGCAGCGCGACAGGGCAAGAGCAGTTCTTC.

This rearrangement joins TRBV30 to TRBJ2-3; 8 bases fit TRBD1. Germline V lookup: CDR1 GTSNPN, CDR2 SVGIG (reference sequence). J lost 1 base, V lost 3 bases, and 3 bases had no gene match. The CDR3 totals 14 residues. CDR3 in DNA: TGTGCCTGGAGGCCGGGACAGGGCACAGATACGCAGTATTTT. Translation: CAWRPGQGTDTQYF.

The rearrangement links TRBV15 to TRBJ1-6; D is undetermined. Germline lookup yields CDR1 LNHNV and CDR2 YYDKDF (reference sequence). Trimming pared 1 base from V and 7 bases from J, leaving 5 bases between. The CDR3 loop spans 13 amino acids. CDR3 sequence (DNA): TGTGCCACCAGCAGAGGTAGCAATTCACCCCTCCACTTT. Its protein is CATSRGSNSPLHF.

The chain couples TRBV5-1 to TRBJ1-1; D is uncertain. Per germline, CDR1 SGHRS and CDR2 YFSETQ. V lost 7 bases to trimming and J lost 2 bases, with 12 bases between them. CDR3 size: 13 residues. CDR3 sequence: CASSWRANTEAFF. CDR3 in DNA: TGCGCCAGCTCTTGGAGGGCAAACACTGAAGCTTTCTTT.

This clone was observed many times. The V gene is TRBV27, the J gene TRBJ2-6; 8 bases line up with TRBD1. This CDR3 comprises 17 residues. J gave up 4 bases and V 5 bases, and 10 bases lay outside the gene matches. The germline V gene encodes CDR1 MNHEY and CDR2 SMNVEV (reference sequence). CDR3 bases: TGTGCCAGCAGTCTAGGACAGGGCCCACAAGGGGCCAACGTCCTGACTTTC. It specifies CASSLGQGPQGANVLTF.

The chain uses TRBV30 and TRBJ2-7; 13 nucleotides align to TRBD2. The J segment lost 3 bases and the V segment lost 1 base, leaving 6 bases of the junction unmatched. The CDR3 loop spans 16 amino acids. Germline loops: CDR1 GTSNPN, CDR2 SVGIG (reference sequence). CDR3 sequence reads: CAWSGLAGGPLYEQYF. The CDR3 coding sequence is TGTGCCTGGAGTGGACTAGCGGGAGGACCCCTCTACGAGCAGTACTTC.

The chain links TRBV14 to TRBJ1-1; a weak D match, TRBD1 (5 bases). Trimming left V 4 bases short and J 0 bases short, with 15 bases between. CDR3 size: 16 residues. CDR1 is SGHDN and CDR2 is FVKESK in the germline V gene. The CDR3 nucleotides read TGTGCCAGCAGCCCCCTAGGGGCAGACATGAACACTGAAGCTTTCTTT. This translates into CASSPLGADMNTEAFF.

The CDR3 DNA sequence: TGTGCCAGCAGGAGGACTAGCGGGAGCTACGAGCAGTACTTC. This sequence encodes CASRRTSGSYEQYF. This chain joins TRBV7-2 and TRBJ2-7; 13 bases are a match to TRBD2. This CDR3 comprises 14 residues. The junction had 2 bases not matched to a gene; V was cut back by 6 bases and J by 3 bases. In germline, CDR1 is SGHTA, CDR2 FQGNSA.

The chain employs TRBV5-4 and TRBJ2-7; 10 bases are shared with TRBD1. The CDR3 runs to 15 residues. V dropped 4 bases and J dropped 3; count of bases not matched to a gene: 7. The germline gives CDR1 SGHNT, CDR2 YYREEE (reference sequence). The chain's CDR3 is CASSLTGTGVYEQYF. The CDR3 region has the DNA TGTGCCAGCAGCCTTACCGGGACAGGGGTCTACGAGCAGTACTTC.

The table lists this clone with a few counts. The chain is built from TRBV5-6 and TRBJ2-7; TRBD1 matches 9 bases. The V and J ends lost 3 bases and 6 bases, in that order; junction bases with no gene match: 4. Germline CDR1 SGHDT, CDR2 YYEEEE. This CDR3 has 13 amino acids. Here the CDR3 DNA reads TGTGCCAGCAGCTGGGGGACAGGGTCCGAGCAGTACTTC. This translates into CASSWGTGSEQYF.

CDR3 region: CASSYSRTGDYEQYF. The CDR3 DNA reads TGTGCCAGCAGTTACTCCCGGACAGGGGACTACGAGCAGTACTTC. The chain links TRBV6-2 or TRBV6-3 to TRBJ2-7; 9 nucleotides align to TRBD1. V was pared by 0 bases and J by 3 bases, with 3 bases of the junction left unmatched. Germline CDR1 is MNHEY and CDR2 is SVGEGT. This CDR3 has 15 residues.

V is TRBV14 and J is TRBJ2-7, with TRBD1 matching over 9 bases. With 0 bases clipped from V and 5 bases from J, the junction kept 5 bases outside the gene matches. This CDR3 has 15 amino acids. Germline values: CDR1 SGHDN, CDR2 FVKESK. DNA of the CDR3: TGTGCCAGCAGCCAAGAATGGGACAGGGCCCACGAGCAGTACTTC. Translating it yields CASSQEWDRAHEQYF.

The chain recombines TRBV6-5 with TRBJ1-1; TRBD1 matches 8 bases. With 5 bases clipped from V and 6 bases from J, the junction kept 5 bases outside the gene matches. Looked up from germline, CDR1 is MNHEY and CDR2 is SVGAGI. The CDR3 totals 13 residues. The CDR3 DNA is TGTGCCAGCAGTCCAAGGACAGGGCCTGAAGCTTTCTTT. This encodes CASSPRTGPEAFF.

This sequence joins TRBV5-1 and TRBJ2-2; D not certain. The CDR3 is made up of 14 amino acids. Germline lookup yields CDR1 SGHRS and CDR2 YFSETQ. V gave up 0 bases and J gave up 4 bases, with 7 bases separating them. The CDR3: CASSLEYGTGELFF. The CDR3 DNA follows: TGCGCCAGCAGCTTGGAATACGGCACCGGGGAGCTGTTTTTT.

V usage is TRBV18 and J usage is TRBJ2-7; D may be TRBD1 (6 bases). V was pared by 4 bases and J by 5 bases, with 15 bases between. Germline V gene lookup returns CDR1 KGHSH and CDR2 LQKENI. CDR3 length equals 14 residues. The CDR3 region has the DNA TGTGCCAGCTCACTCGGACAAGGACAGAACGAGCAGTACTTC. It specifies CASSLGQGQNEQYF.

The table lists this clone with a few counts. V is TRBV5-1 and J is TRBJ2-7; TRBD1 matches 8 bases. There are 15 residues in the CDR3. After removal of 4 bases from V and 2 bases from J, the junction contained 8 bases not matched to a gene. Germline-derived CDR1 and CDR2 are SGHRS and YFSETQ. CDR3 nucleotide sequence: TGCGCCAGCAGCCCGACAGGGGATCTAGCCTACGAGCAGTACTTC. Residues: CASSPTGDLAYEQYF.

The chain joins TRBV7-9 to TRBJ2-1; 8 nucleotides match TRBD2. This CDR3 is 14 amino acids long. Unmatched junction bases numbered 7, after V lost 4 bases and J lost 8 bases. Germline V lookup: CDR1 SEHNR, CDR2 FQNEAQ (reference sequence). Here the CDR3 reads CASSSQREYDEQFF. The CDR3 DNA reads as TGTGCCAGCAGCTCCCAGCGGGAGTACGATGAGCAGTTCTTC.

This chain connects TRBV5-1 to TRBJ1-2, with 11 nucleotides matching TRBD1. This CDR3 spans 17 amino acids. Germline V CDR1 and CDR2: SGHRS, YFSETQ. Trimming at V came to 2 bases and at J to 6 bases, leaving 12 bases not matched to a gene. The CDR3 loop is CASSFFWSGQGDDGYTF. In nucleotides, the CDR3 is TGCGCCAGCAGCTTTTTTTGGTCGGGACAGGGGGATGATGGCTACACCTTC.

CDR3 region: CASKRSAGGGAVSTDTQYF. The CDR3, as DNA: TGCGCCAGCAAAAGGAGCGCGGGAGGAGGGGCAGTGAGCACAGATACGCAGTATTTT. This chain joins TRBV5-1 and TRBJ2-3, with 8 bases aligning to TRBD2. Per germline, CDR1 SGHRS and CDR2 YFSETQ. The CDR3 runs to 19 residues. The trim removed 6 bases at V and 0 bases at J, leaving 18 bases unmatched.

The gene calls are TRBV6-5 and TRBJ1-4, with 9 bases identical to TRBD1. The ends lost 2 bases at V and 7 bases at J; junction bases unmatched: 2. Germline V gene data show CDR1 as MNHEY and CDR2 as SVGAGI. The CDR3 contains 14 residues. The DNA for the CDR3 is TGTGCCAGCAGTTACGGGACAGGGACTGAAAAACTGTTTTTT. Translated: CASSYGTGTEKLFF.

The rearrangement links TRBV3-1 (or the pseudogene TRBV3-2) to TRBJ2-1; D may be TRBD2 (6 bases). Germline CDR1 is LGHDT and CDR2 is YNNKEL (reference sequence). V lost 1 base and J 3 bases, leaving 10 bases between the germline ends. This CDR3 spans 15 amino acids. The CDR3 sequence: CASSQAPGLYNEQFF. The CDR3 DNA reads as TGTGCCAGCAGCCAAGCCCCGGGACTCTACAATGAGCAGTTCTTC.

V usage is TRBV11-3 and J usage is TRBJ2-3; the match to TRBD2 covers 16 bases. After removal of 5 bases from V and 1 base from J, the junction contained 6 bases not matched to a gene. This CDR3 comprises 18 residues. From germline, CDR1 is SGHNT and CDR2 YENEEA. In DNA, the CDR3 is TGTGCCAGCAGCATCGGGACTAGCGGGAGGGCGGGCACAGATACGCAGTATTTT. Protein: CASSIGTSGRAGTDTQYF.

The table lists this clone with a count of one. This chain connects TRBV5-6 to TRBJ2-5; TRBD2 aligns across 8 bases. CDR3 length: 18 residues. Germline trimming cut 1 base from V and 5 bases from J; bases unmatched to any gene: 16. Germline values: CDR1 SGHDT, CDR2 YYEEEE. Written as DNA, the CDR3 is TGTGCCAGCAGCTTGTTTATCGGGACTAGGATAAAGGGGGAGACCCAGTACTTC. It codes for CASSLFIGTRIKGETQYF.

This clone has just one count. V is TRBV4-3 and J is TRBJ2-7, with 14 bases matching TRBD2. The CDR3 extends over 19 amino acids. J was trimmed by 3 bases and V by 0 bases; bases with no gene match: 10. Germline lookup yields CDR1 LGHNA and CDR2 YSLEER. The CDR3 here is CASSQENRLAGGPVYEQYF. The CDR3 DNA reads as TGCGCCAGCAGCCAAGAGAATCGACTAGCGGGAGGGCCGGTCTACGAGCAGTACTTC.

This clone appeared a single time. J is TRBJ1-2 and V is TRBV30; D is unresolved. Trimming stripped 2 bases from V and 5 bases from J, with 9 bases between. Germline V gene lookup returns CDR1 GTSNPN and CDR2 SVGIG (reference sequence). This CDR3 comprises 12 residues. CDR3 residues: CAWSRAGYGYTF. In nucleotides, the CDR3 is TGTGCCTGGAGTCGTGCGGGTTATGGCTACACCTTC.

The chain is built from TRBV6-5 and TRBJ1-2; 8 nucleotides line up with TRBD1. J was trimmed by 3 bases and V by 4 bases; bases with no gene match: 4. The CDR3 sequence is 14 residues long. Germline V CDR1 and CDR2: MNHEY, SVGAGI. As DNA, the CDR3 is TGTGCCAGCAGTTCAGGGGGCGCAGACTATGGCTACACCTTC. Encoded protein: CASSSGGADYGYTF.

CDR3 nucleotide sequence: TGCGCCAGCAGCTCAGGGACAGGGGGCGAAACGCAGTATTTT. It yields the protein CASSSGTGGETQYF. The V gene is TRBV5-1, the J gene TRBJ2-3; TRBD1 agrees at 12 bases. The CDR3 covers 14 residues. Trimming cost V 3 bases and J 9 bases; bases outside gene matches: 5. CDR1 SGHRS and CDR2 YFSETQ come from the germline V gene.

The chain joins TRBV29-1 to TRBJ2-3, with 13 nucleotides matching TRBD2. The ends lost 8 bases at V and 1 base at J; junction bases unmatched: 12. The CDR3 totals 17 residues. Germline lookup yields CDR1 SQVTM and CDR2 ANQGSEA. CDR3 DNA: TGCAGCTTGAGAGGACTAGCGGGAGAGGGGGGCACAGATACGCAGTATTTT. This encodes CSLRGLAGEGGTDTQYF.

The genes are TRBV24-1 and TRBJ1-2; tentative D call: TRBD1 (5 bases). Germline V gene lookup returns CDR1 KGHDR and CDR2 SFDVKD. Trimming removed 3 bases at V and 7 bases at J, with 11 bases between. The CDR3 totals 13 residues. The DNA of the CDR3 is TGTGCCACCAGTGATCCAGTGACAGCTGGCTACACCTTC. It translates to CATSDPVTAGYTF.

V usage is TRBV28 and J usage is TRBJ1-2, with 12 bases fitting TRBD1. In germline, CDR1 is MDHEN, CDR2 SYDVKM. Trimming took 8 bases from V and 8 from J; bases not matched to a gene: 12. CDR3 length: 15 residues. CDR3 amino acids: CASGGAWDRGLGYTF. The CDR3 region has the DNA TGTGCCAGCGGCGGCGCGTGGGACAGGGGGCTAGGCTACACCTTC.

The chain employs TRBV28 and TRBJ1-2; D is possibly TRBD1 (5 bases). Germline V gene sequence: CDR1 MDHEN, CDR2 SYDVKM. The CDR3 is 13 residues long. V lost 2 bases and J lost 7, with 11 bases in between. CDR3 sequence: CASSLRRGGGYTF. CDR3 sequence (DNA): TGTGCCAGCAGTTTAAGGCGGGGGGGTGGCTACACCTTC.

J is TRBJ2-1 and V is TRBV4-1; 10 nucleotides match TRBD2. V gave up 1 base and J gave up 7 bases; unmatched junction bases: 10. The CDR3 is 17 residues long. The germline CDR1 and CDR2 sequences are MGHRA and YSYEKL. CDR3 amino acids: CASSQAGLVSGRNEQFF. The CDR3 DNA reads TGCGCCAGCAGCCAAGCAGGACTAGTTAGCGGGAGGAATGAGCAGTTCTTC.